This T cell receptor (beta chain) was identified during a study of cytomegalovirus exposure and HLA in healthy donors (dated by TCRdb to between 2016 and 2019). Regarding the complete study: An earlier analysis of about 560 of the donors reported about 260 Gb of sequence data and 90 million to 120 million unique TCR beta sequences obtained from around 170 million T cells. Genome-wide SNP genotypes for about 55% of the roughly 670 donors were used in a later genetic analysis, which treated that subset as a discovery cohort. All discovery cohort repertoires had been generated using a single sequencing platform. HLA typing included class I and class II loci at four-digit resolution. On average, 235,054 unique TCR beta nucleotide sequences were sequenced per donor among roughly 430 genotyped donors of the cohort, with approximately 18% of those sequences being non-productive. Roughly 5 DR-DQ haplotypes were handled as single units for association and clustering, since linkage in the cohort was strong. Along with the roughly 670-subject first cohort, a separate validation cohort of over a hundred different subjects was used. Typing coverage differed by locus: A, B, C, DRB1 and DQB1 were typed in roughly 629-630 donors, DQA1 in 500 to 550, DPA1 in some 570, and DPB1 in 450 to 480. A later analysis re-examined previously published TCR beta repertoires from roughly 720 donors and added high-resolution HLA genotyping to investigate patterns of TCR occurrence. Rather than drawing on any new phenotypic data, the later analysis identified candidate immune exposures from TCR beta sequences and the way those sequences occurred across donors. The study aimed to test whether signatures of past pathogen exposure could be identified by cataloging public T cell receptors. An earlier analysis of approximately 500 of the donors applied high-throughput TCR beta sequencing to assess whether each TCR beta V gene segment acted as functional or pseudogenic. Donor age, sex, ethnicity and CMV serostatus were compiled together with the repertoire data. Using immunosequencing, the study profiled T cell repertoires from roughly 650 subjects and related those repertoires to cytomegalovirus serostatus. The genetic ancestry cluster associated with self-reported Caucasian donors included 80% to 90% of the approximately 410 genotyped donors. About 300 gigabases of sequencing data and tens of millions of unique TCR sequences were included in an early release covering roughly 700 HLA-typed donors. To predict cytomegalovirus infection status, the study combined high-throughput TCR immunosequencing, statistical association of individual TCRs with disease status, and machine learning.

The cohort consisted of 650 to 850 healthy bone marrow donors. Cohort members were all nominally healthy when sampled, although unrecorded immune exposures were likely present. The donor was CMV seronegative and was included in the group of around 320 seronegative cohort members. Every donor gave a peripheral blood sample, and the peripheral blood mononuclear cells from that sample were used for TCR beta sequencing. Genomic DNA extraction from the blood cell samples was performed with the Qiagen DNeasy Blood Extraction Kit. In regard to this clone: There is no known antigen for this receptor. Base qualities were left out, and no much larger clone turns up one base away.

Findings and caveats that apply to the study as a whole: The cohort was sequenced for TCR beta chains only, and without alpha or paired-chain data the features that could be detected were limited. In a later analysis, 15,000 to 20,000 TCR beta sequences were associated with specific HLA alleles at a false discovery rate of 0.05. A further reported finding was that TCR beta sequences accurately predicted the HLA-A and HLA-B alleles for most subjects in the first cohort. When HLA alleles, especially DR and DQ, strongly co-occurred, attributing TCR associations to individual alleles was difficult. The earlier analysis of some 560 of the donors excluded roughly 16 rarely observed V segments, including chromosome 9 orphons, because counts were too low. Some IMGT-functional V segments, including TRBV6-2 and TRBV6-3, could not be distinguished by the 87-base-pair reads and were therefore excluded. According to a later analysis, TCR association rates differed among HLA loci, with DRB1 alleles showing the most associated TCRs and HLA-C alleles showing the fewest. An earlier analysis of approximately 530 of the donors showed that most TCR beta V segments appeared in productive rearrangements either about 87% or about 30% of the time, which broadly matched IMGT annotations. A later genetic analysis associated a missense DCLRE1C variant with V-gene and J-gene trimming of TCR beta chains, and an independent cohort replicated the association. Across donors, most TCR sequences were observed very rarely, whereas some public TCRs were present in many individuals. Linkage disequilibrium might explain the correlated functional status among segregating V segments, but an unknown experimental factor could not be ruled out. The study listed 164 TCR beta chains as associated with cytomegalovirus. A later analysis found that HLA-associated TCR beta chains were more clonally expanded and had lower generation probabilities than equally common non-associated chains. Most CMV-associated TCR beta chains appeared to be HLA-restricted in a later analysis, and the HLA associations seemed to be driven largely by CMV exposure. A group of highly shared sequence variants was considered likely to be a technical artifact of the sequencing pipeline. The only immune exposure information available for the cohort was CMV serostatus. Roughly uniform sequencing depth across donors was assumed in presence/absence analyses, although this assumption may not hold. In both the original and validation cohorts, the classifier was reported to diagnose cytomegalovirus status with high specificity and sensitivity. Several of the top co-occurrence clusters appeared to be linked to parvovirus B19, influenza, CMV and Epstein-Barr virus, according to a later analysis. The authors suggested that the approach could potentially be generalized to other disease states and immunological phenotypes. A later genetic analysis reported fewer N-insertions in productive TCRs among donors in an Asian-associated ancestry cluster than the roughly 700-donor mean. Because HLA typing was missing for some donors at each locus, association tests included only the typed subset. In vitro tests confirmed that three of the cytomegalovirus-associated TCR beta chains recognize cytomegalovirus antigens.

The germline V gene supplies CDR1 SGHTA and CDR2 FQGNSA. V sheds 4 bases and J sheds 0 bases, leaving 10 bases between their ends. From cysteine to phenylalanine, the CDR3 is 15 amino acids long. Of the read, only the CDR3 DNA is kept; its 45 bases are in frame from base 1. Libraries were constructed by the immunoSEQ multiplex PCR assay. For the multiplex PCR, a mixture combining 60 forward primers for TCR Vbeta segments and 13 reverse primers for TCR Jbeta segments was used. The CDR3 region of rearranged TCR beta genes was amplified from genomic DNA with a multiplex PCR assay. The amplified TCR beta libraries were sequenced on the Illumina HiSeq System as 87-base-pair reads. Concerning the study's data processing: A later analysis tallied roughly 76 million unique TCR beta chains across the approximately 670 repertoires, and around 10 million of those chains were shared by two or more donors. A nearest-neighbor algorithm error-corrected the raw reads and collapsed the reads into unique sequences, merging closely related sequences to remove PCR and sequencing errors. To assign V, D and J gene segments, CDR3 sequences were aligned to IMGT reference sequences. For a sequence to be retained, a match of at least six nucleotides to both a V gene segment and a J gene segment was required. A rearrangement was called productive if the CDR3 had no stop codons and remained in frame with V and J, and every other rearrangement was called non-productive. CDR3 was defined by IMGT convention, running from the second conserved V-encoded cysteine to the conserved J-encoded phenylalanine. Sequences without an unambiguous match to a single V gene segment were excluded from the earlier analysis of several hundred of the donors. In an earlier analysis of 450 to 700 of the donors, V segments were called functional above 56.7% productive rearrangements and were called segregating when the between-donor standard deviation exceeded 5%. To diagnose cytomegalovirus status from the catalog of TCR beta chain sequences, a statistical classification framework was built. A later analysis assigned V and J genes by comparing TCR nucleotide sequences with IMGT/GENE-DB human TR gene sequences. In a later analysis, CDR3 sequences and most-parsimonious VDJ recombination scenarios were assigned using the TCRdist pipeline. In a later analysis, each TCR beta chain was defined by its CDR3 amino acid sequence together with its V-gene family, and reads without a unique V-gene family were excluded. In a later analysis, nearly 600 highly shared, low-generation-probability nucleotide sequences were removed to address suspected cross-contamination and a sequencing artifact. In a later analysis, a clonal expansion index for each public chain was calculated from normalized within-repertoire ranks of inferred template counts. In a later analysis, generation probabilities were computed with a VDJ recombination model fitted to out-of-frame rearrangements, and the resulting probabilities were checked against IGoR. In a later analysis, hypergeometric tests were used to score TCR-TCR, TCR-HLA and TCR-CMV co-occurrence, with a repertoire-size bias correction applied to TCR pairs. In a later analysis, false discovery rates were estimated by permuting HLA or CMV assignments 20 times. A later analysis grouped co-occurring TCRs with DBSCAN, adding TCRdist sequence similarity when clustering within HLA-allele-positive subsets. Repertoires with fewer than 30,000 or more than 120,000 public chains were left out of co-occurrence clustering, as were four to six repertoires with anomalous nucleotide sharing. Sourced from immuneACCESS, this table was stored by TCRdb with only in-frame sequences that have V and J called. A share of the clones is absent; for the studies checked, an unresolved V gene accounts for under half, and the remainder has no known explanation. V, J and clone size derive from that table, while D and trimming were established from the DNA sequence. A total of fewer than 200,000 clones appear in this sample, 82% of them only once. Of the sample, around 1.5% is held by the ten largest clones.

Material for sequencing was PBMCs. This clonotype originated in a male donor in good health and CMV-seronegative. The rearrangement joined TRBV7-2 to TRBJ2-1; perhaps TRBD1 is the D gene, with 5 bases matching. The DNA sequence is TGTGCCAGCAGCTCCCGACAGAGCTCCTACAATGAGCAGTTCTTC. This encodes CASSSRQSSYNEQFF.